This T cell receptor beta chain was observed in a study of T cell repertoires in cytomegalovirus infection. Concerning this clonotype itself: Its antigen is not identified.

TCRdb re-analysed the reads in MiXCR, keeping a single row per CDR3 protein. Of some 350,000 distinct CDR3 sequences in the sample, about 27% were seen once. The CDR3 has 14 amino acids. Germline V gives CDR1 MNHEY, CDR2 SMNVEV (reference sequence). V was trimmed by 3 bases and J by 9 bases, leaving 12 bases between them. The material was cultured PBMCs, obtained from culture after CMV antigen stimulation. The sequence was collected from a human donor in good health (CMV status not recorded). Some clones in this sample may be carry-over from other donors' samples. The rearrangement uses TRBV27 and TRBJ1-6; D is perhaps TRBD1 (6 bases). CDR3 nucleotide sequence: TGTGCCAGCAGTTTCCAGGGGTTAGGTTCACCCCTCCACTTT. Its protein is CASSFQGLGSPLHF.